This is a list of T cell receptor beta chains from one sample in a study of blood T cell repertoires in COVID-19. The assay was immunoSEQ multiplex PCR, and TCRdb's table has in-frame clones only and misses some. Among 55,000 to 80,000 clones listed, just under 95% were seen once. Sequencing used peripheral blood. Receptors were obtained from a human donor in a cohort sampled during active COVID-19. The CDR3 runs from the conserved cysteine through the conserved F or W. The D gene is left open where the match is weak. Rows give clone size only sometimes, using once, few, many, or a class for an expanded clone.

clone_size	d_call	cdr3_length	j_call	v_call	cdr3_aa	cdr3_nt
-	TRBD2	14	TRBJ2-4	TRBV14	CASSQDHGGDIQYF	TGTGCCAGCAGCCAAGATCACGGGGGGGACATTCAGTACTTC
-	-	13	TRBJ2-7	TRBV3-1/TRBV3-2	CASSQDSGYEQYF	TGTGCCAGCAGCCAAGATAGCGGTTACGAGCAGTACTTC
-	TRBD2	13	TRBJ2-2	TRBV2	CASTAGHTGELFF	TGTGCCAGCACAGCGGGACACACCGGGGAGCTGTTTTTT
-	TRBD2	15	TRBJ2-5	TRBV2	CASSALTSGQETQYF	TGTGCCAGCAGTGCTTTGACTAGCGGCCAAGAGACCCAGTACTTC
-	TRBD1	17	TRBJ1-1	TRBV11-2	CASSPTYVGTENTEAFF	TGTGCCAGCAGCCCCACTTACGTCGGGACAGAGAACACTGAAGCTTTCTTT
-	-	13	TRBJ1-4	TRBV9	CASSGGLIEKLFF	TGTGCCAGCAGCGGGGGCTTGATAGAAAAACTGTTTTTT
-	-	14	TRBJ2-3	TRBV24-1	CATSGIQGADTQYF	TGTGCCACCAGTGGGATTCAGGGCGCGGATACGCAGTATTTT
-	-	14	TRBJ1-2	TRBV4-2	CASSQVRDSGGYTF	TGTGCCAGCAGCCAAGTCAGGGATTCGGGTGGCTACACCTTC
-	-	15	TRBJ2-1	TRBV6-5	CASSPLSGSYNEQFF	TGTGCCAGCAGTCCGCTAAGCGGCTCCTACAATGAGCAGTTCTTC
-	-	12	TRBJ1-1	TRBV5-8	CASSLASEEAFF	TGTGCCAGCAGCTTGGCTTCAGAAGAAGCTTTCTTT
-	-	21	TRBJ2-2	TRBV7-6	CASSLPPSGTWAPRDTGELFF	TGTGCCAGCAGCTTACCACCTTCCGGGACATGGGCTCCGAGAGACACCGGGGAGCTGTTTTTT
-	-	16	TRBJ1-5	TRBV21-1	CASSPRQALSNQPQHF	TGTGCCAGCAGTCCTAGACAGGCCTTAAGCAATCAGCCCCAGCATTTT
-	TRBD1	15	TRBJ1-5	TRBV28	CASRLPQGGNQPQHF	TGTGCCAGCAGGCTGCCACAGGGGGGCAATCAGCCCCAGCATTTT
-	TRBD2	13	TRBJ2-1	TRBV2	CASMGTSTGEQFF	TGTGCCAGCATGGGGACTAGCACTGGTGAGCAGTTCTTC
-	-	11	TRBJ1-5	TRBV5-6	CASSRNQPQHF	TGTGCCAGCAGCCGGAATCAGCCCCAGCATTTT
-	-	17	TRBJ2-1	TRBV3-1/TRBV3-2	CASSQDVYADSYNEQFF	TGTGCCAGCAGCCAAGATGTATATGCGGACTCCTACAATGAGCAGTTCTTC
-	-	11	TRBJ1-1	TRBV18	CASSPGHEAFF	TGTGCCAGCTCCCCGGGACACGAAGCTTTCTTT
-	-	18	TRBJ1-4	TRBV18	CASSPKGHPAGSNEKLFF	TGTGCCAGCTCACCAAAGGGACACCCGGCAGGGTCTAATGAAAAACTGTTTTTT
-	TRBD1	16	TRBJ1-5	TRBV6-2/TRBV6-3	CASSLQGDLGNQPQHF	TGTGCCAGCAGTTTACAGGGGGACCTAGGTAATCAGCCCCAGCATTTT
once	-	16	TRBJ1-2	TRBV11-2	CASSSRNHPGFYGYTF	TGTGCCAGCAGCTCTCGAAACCATCCAGGATTCTATGGCTACACCTTC
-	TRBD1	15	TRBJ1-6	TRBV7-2	CASSPGTGGSSPLHF	TGTGCCAGCAGCCCCGGGACAGGGGGGAGTTCACCCCTCCACTTT
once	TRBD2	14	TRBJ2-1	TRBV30	CAWVTSGYYNEQFF	TGTGCCTGGGTGACTAGCGGGTACTACAATGAGCAGTTCTTC
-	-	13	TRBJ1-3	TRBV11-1	CASSAEAGNTIYF	TGTGCCAGCAGCGCCGAAGCCGGAAACACCATATATTTT
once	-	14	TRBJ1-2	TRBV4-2	CASSPEQVNYGYTF	TGTGCCAGCAGCCCCGAGCAGGTGAACTATGGCTACACCTTC
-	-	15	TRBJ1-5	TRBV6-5	CASSYSSRADQPQHF	TGTGCCAGCAGTTACTCGAGCAGGGCTGATCAGCCCCAGCATTTT
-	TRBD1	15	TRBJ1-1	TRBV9	CASSVRDRVFTEAFF	TGTGCCAGCAGCGTCCGGGACAGGGTATTCACTGAAGCTTTCTTT
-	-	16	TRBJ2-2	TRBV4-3	CASSLPGAVNTGELFF	TGCGCCAGCAGCCTCCCAGGGGCTGTGAACACCGGGGAGCTGTTTTTT
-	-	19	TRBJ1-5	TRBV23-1	CASSPPGGTARGSNQPQHF	TGCGCCAGCAGTCCGCCGGGGGGAACAGCGAGGGGAAGCAATCAGCCCCAGCATTTT
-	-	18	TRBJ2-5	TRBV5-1	CASSFTRDSPLPQETQYF	TGCGCCAGCAGCTTTACCCGGGACTCCCCACTCCCCCAAGAGACCCAGTACTTC
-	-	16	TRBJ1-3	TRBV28	CASSLIQGLSGNTIYF	TGTGCCAGCAGTTTAATTCAGGGCCTCTCTGGAAACACCATATATTTT
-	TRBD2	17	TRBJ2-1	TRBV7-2	CASRGLAGGSSYNEQFF	TGTGCCAGCAGGGGACTAGCGGGGGGATCATCCTACAATGAGCAGTTCTTC
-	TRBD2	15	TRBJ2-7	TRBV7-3	CASSLWGTSVPPRYF	TGTGCCAGCAGCTTATGGGGGACTAGCGTTCCCCCACGGTACTTC
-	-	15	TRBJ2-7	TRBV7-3	CASSPRGGTDHEQYF	TGTGCCAGCAGCCCCCGCGGGGGGACAGACCACGAGCAGTACTTC
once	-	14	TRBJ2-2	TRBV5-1	CASSIQGSGGELFF	TGCGCCAGCAGCATACAGGGATCCGGCGGGGAGCTGTTTTTT
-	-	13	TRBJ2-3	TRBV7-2	CASSPSTADTQYF	TGTGCCAGCAGCCCCTCCACAGCAGATACGCAGTATTTT
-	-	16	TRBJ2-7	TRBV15	CATSKNPQAHSYEQYF	TGTGCCACCAGCAAGAACCCTCAGGCTCACTCCTACGAGCAGTACTTC
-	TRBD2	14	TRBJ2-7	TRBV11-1	CASSRTSGPYEQYF	TGTGCCAGCAGCCGGACTAGCGGTCCTTACGAGCAGTACTTC